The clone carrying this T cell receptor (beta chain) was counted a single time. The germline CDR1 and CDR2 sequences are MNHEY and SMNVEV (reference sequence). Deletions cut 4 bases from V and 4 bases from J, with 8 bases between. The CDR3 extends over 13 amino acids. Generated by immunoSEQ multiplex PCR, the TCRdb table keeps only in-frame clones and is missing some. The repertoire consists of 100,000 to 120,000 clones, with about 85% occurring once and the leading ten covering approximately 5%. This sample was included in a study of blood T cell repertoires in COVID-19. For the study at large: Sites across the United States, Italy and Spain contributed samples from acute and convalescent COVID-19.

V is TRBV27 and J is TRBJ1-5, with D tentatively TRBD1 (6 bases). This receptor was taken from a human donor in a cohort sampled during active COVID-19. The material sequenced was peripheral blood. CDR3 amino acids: CASSYRENQPQHF. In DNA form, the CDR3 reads TGTGCCAGCAGTTACAGGGAAAATCAGCCCCAGCATTTT.